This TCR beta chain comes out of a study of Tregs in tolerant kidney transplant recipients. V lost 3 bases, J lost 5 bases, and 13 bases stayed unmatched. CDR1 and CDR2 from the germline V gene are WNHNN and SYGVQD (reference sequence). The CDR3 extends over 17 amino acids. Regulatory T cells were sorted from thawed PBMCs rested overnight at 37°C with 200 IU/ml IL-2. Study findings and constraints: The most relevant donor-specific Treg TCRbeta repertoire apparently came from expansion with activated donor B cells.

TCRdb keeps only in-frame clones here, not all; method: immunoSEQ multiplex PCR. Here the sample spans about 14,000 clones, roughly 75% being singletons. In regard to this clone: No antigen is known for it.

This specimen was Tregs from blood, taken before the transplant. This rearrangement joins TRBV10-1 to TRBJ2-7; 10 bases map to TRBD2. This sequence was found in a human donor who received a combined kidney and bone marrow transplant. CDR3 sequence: CASSDKASGSLWHEQYF. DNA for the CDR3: TGCGCCAGCAGTGATAAGGCTAGCGGGAGTCTGTGGCACGAGCAGTACTTC.